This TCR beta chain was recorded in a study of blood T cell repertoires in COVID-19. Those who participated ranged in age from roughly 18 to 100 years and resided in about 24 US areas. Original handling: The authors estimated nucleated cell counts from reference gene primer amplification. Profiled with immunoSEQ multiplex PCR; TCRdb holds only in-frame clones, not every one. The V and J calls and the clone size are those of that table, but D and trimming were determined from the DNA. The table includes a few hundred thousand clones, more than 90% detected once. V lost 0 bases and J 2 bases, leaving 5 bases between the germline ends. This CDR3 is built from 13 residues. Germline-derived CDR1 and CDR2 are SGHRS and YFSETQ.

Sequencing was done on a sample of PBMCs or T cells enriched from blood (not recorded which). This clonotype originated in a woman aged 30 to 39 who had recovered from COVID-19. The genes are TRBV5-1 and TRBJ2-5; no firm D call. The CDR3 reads CASSLASQETQYF. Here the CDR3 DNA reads TGCGCCAGCAGCTTGGCCAGTCAAGAGACCCAGTACTTC.